This T cell receptor (beta chain) was captured by sequencing in a study of shared clonotypes between healthy human individuals. V lost 4 bases to trimming and J lost 3 bases; unmatched junction nucleotides: 13. Germline CDR1 and CDR2: SGDLS and YYNGEE. The CDR3 spans 18 residues. Only CD45RO-negative cells positively selected for CCR7 counted as naive CD8 cells, so terminally differentiated effector memory CD45RA+ cells were excluded. This table comes from immunoSEQ multiplex PCR, and its TCRdb copy is limited to in-frame clones, with some not included. This sample has around 2.1 million clones, with under 95% found just once.

The receptor comes from a man between 18 and 29 years old in good health. Some clones in this sample may be carry-over from other donors' samples. The chain is built from TRBV9 and TRBJ2-2, with TRBD1 matching 9 bases. Sequenced: naive CD8+ T cells from PBMCs. This CDR3 is CASSLRKTRTGDTGELFF. DNA for the CDR3: TGTGCCAGCAGCCTCCGAAAAACGCGGACAGGGGACACCGGGGAGCTGTTTTTT. Complete variable domain (other parts from reference TRBV9 and TRBJ2-2): DSGVTQTPKHLITATGQRVTLRCSPRSGDLSVYWYQQSLDQGLQFLIQYYNGEERAKGNILERFSAQQFPDLHSELNLSSLELGDSALYFCASSLRKTRTGDTGELFFGEGSRLTVL.